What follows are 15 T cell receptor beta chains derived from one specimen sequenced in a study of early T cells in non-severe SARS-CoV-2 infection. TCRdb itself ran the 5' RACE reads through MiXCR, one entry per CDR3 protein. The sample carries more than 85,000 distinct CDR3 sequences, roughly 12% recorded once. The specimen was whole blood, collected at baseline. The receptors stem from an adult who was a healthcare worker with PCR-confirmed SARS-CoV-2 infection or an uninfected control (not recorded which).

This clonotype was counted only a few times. Here the CDR3 DNA reads TGTGCCAGCAGTGAAAACAGGGGAGGCTACATTCAGTACTTC. Protein sequence: CASSENRGGYIQYF. This chain uses TRBV6-1 with TRBJ2-4, with D tentatively TRBD1 (7 bases). The germline V and J ends were trimmed by 2 bases and 8 bases, with 13 bases remaining between them. This CDR3 is 14 amino acids long. Germline values: CDR1 MNHNS, CDR2 SASEGT.

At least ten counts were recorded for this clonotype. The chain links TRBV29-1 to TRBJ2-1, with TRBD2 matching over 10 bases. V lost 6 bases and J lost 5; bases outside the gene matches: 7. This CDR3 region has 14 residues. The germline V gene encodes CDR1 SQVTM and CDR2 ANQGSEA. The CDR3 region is CSVQSGRDNNEQFF. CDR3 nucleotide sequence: TGCAGCGTGCAGAGCGGGAGGGATAACAATGAGCAGTTCTTC.

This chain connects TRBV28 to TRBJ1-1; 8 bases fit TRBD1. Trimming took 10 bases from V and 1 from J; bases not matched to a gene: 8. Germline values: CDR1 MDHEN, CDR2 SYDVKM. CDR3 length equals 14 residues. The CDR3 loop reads CATREGQGNTEAFF. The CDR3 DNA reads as TGTGCCACCAGAGAAGGACAGGGGAACACTGAAGCTTTCTTT.

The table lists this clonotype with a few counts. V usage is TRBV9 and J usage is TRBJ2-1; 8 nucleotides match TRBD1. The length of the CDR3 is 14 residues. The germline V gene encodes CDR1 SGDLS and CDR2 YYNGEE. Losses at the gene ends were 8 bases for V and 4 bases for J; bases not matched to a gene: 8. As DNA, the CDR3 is TGTGCCAGTACGATTGGACAGGGTTACAATGAGCAGTTCTTC. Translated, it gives CASTIGQGYNEQFF. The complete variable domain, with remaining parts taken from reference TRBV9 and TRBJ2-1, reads DSGVTQTPKHLITATGQRVTLRCSPRSGDLSVYWYQQSLDQGLQFLIQYYNGEERAKGNILERFSAQQFPDLHSELNLSSLELGDSALYFCASTIGQGYNEQFFGPGTRLTVL.

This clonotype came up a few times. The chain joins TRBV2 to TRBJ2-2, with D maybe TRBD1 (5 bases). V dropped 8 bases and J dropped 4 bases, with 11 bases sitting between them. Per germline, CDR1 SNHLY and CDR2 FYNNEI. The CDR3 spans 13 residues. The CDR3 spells CASLGEVTGELFF. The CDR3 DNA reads TGTGCCAGCTTAGGGGAAGTCACCGGGGAGCTGTTTTTT.

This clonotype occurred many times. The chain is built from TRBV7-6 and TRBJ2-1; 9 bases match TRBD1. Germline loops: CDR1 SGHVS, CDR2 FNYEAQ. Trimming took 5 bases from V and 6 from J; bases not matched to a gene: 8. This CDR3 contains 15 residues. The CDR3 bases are TGTGCCAGCAGCCAACCGGGACAGGGAGGCAATGAGCAGTTCTTC. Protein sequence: CASSQPGQGGNEQFF.

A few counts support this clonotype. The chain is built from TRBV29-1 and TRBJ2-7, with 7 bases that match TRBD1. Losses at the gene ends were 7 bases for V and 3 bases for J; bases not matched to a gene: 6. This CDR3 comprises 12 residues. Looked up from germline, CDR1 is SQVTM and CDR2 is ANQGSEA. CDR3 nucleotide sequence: TGCAGCGCCCTGGGACAGAGCTACGAGCAGTACTTC. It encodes CSALGQSYEQYF.

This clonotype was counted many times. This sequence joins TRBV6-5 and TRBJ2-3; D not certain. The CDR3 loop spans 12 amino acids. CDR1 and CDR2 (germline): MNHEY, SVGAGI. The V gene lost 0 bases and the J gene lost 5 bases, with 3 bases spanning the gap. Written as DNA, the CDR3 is TGTGCCAGCAGTTACTCGGGAGATACGCAGTATTTT. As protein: CASSYSGDTQYF.

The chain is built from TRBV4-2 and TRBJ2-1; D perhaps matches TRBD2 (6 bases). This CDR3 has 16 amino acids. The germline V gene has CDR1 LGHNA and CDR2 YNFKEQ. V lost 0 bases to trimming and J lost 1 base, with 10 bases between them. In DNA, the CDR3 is TGTGCCAGCAGCCAAGAGACTAGTCTGTCCTACAATGAGCAGTTCTTC. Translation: CASSQETSLSYNEQFF.

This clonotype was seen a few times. CDR3 region: CSAPSGRRGEQFF. For the CDR3, the DNA is TGCAGCGCTCCTAGCGGGAGGAGGGGTGAGCAGTTCTTC. V usage is TRBV29-1 and J usage is TRBJ2-1, with 11 bases lining up with TRBD2. The CDR3 has 13 amino acids. Germline V gene data show CDR1 as SQVTM and CDR2 as ANQGSEA. J lost 9 bases, V lost 7 bases, and 8 bases had no gene match.

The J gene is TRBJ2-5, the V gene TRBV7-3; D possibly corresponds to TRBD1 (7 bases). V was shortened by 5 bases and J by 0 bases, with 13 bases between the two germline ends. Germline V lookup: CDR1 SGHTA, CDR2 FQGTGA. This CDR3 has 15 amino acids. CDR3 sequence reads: CASSRQGLYQETQYF. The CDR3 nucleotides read TGTGCCAGCAGCAGACAGGGACTCTACCAAGAGACCCAGTACTTC.

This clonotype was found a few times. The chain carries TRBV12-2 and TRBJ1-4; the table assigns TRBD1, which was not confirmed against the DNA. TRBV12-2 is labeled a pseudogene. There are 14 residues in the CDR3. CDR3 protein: CASRLEGSGQGLFF. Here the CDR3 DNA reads TGTGCAAGTCGCTTAGAAGGCTCGGGACAGGGGCTGTTTTTT.

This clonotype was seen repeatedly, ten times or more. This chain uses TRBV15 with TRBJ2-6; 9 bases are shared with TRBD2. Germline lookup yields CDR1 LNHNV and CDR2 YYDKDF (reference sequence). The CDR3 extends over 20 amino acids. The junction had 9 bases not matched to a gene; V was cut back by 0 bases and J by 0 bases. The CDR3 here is CATSRDFSAGGSSGANVLTF. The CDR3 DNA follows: TGTGCCACCAGCAGAGATTTCTCCGCGGGAGGGAGCTCTGGGGCCAACGTCCTGACTTTC.

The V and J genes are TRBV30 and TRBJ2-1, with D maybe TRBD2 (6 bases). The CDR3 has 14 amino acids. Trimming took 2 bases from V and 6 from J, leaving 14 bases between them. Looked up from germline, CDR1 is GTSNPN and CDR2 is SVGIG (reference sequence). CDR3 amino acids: CAWSPGGAGNEQFF. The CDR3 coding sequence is TGTGCCTGGAGTCCAGGAGGGGCAGGCAATGAGCAGTTCTTC.

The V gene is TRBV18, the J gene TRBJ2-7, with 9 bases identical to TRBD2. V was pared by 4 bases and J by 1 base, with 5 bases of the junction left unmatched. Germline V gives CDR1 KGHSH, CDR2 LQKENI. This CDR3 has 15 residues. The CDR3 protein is CASSRDSGGSYEQYF. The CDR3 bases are TGTGCCAGCTCACGCGATAGCGGGGGTTCCTACGAGCAGTACTTC. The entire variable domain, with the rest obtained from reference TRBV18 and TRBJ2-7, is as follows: NAGVMQNPRHLVRRRGQEARLRCSPMKGHSHVYWYRQLPEEGLKFMVYLQKENIIDESGMPKERFSAEFPKEGPSILRIQQVVRGDSAAYFCASSRDSGGSYEQYFGPGTRLTVT.